This TCR beta chain derives from a study of T cell clones after liver transplantation. Looking at the study overall: TCRbeta sequencing after a pre-transplant mixed lymphocyte reaction identified graft-donor-reactive clones, later tracked in post-transplant blood. Tolerance: complete withdrawal held at least one year, liver enzymes staying within twice normal.

The CDR3 extends over 15 amino acids. J gave up 1 base and V 6 bases, and 3 bases lay outside the gene matches. The V gene's germline CDR1 is SNHLY and CDR2 FYNNEI. Study-wide points: In most of the 8 subjects, circulating graft-donor-reactive CD4 TCRbeta sequences fell significantly after transplant.

About this clone: Its antigen remains unidentified.

Profiling relied on immunoSEQ multiplex PCR, and the TCRdb table lists in-frame clones only, not all of them. The sample contains about 75,000 clones, about nine tenths of which appear only once. The chain carries TRBV2 and TRBJ1-5, with 10 bases aligning to TRBD1. The TCR sequence derives from a human donor who received a liver transplant. Sequencing was performed on CD4+ T cells from blood, taken before liver transplant. As DNA, the CDR3 is TGTGCCAGCAGGTTGGGACAGGGGAGCAATCAGCCCCAGCATTTT. As protein: CASRLGQGSNQPQHF.